This T cell receptor beta chain was retrieved from a study of immune cell composition in non-small cell lung cancer. Study information: Most cases were lung adenocarcinoma or squamous cell carcinoma. Study outcomes and limitations: 75% of squamous and under 35% of adenocarcinoma cases had tumour-associated clones >0.5%. TIL tumour reactivity correlated with maximal tumour-associated clone frequency in adenocarcinoma.

Method: immunoSEQ multiplex PCR; TCRdb's copy keeps in-frame clones and lacks some. The sample contains some 2,000 clones, around four fifths of which appear only once. Normal lung sampling was at least 3 cm from the tumour, as distant as possible. CDR3 length equals 14 residues. Trimming removed 5 bases from V and 6 bases from J, with 16 bases in between. Looked up from germline, CDR1 is SGHTA and CDR2 is FQGTGA. About this clone: Antigen unknown.

V usage is TRBV7-3 and J usage is TRBJ1-1; possible D gene TRBD1, 5 bases. Sequences were obtained from non-adjacent lung tissue. The sequence was obtained from a human donor with non-small cell lung cancer. As DNA, the CDR3 is TGTGCCAGCAGCAGGGGCCGCGGATCCCCTGAAGCTTTCTTT. It encodes CASSRGRGSPEAFF. Together with reference TRBV7-3 and TRBJ1-1, the CDR3 gives the full variable domain: GAGVSQTPSNKVTEKGKYVELRCDPISGHTALYWYRQSLGQGPEFLIYFQGTGAADDSGLPNDRFFAVRPEGSVSTLKIQRTERGDSAVYLCASSRGRGSPEAFFGQGTRLTVV.